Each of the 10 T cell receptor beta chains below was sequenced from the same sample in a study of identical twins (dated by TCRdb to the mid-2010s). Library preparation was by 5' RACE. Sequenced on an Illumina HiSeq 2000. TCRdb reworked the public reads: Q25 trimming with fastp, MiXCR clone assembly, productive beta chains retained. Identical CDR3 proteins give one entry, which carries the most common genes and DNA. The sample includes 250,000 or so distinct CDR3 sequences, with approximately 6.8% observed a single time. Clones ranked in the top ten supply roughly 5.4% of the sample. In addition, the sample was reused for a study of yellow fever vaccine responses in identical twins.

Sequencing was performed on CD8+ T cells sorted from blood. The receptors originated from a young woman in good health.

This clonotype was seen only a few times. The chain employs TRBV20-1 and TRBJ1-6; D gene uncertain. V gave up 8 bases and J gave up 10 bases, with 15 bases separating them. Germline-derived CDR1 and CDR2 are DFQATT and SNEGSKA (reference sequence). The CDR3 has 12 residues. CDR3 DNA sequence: TGCAGTCCAAGGACCCAAGACTCACCCCTCCACTTT. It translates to CSPRTQDSPLHF.

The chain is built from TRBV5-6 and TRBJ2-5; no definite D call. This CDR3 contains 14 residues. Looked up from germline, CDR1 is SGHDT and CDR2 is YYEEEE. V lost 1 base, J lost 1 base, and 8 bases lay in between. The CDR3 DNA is TGTGCCAGCAGCTTGTCCCAAATCCAAGAGACCCAGTACTTC. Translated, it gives CASSLSQIQETQYF.

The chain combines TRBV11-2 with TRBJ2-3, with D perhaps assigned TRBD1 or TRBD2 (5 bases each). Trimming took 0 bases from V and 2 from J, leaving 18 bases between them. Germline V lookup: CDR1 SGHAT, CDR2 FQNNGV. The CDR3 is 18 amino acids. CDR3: CASSLDTLGDPNTDTQYF. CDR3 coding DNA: TGTGCCAGCAGCTTAGACACCTTAGGGGACCCAAACACAGATACGCAGTATTTT.

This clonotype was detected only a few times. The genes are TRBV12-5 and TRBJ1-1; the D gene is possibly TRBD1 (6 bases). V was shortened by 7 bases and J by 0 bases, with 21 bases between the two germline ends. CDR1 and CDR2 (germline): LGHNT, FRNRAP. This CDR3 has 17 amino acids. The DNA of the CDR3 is TGTGCTAGTGCCCTCAGGGGCAGTCCTGCCTTGAACACTGAAGCTTTCTTT. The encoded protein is CASALRGSPALNTEAFF.

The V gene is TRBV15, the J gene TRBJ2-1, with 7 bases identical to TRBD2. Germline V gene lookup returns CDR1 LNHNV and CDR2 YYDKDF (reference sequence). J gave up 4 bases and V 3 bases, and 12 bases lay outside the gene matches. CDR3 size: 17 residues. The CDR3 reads CATSSSASGTKYNEQFF. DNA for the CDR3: TGTGCCACCAGCAGCAGCGCCAGCGGGACCAAGTACAATGAGCAGTTCTTC.

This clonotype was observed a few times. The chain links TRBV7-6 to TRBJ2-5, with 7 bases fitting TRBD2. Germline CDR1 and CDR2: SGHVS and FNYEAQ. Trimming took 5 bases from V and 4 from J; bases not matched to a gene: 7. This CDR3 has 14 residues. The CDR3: CASSPRLARETQYF. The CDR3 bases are TGTGCCAGCAGCCCAAGACTAGCCCGAGAGACCCAGTACTTC.

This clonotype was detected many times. The CDR3 loop is CASQRPDSYEQYF. The DNA for the CDR3 is TGCGCCAGCCAGCGGCCAGACTCCTACGAGCAGTACTTC. The chain couples TRBV5-1 to TRBJ2-7, with a weak D call TRBD2 (5 bases). The CDR3 is made up of 13 amino acids. V gave up 7 bases and J gave up 0 bases, with 11 bases separating them. The germline V gene has CDR1 SGHRS and CDR2 YFSETQ. Full variable domain (rest looked up from reference TRBV5-1 and TRBJ2-7): KAGVTQTPRYLIKTRGQQVTLSCSPISGHRSVSWYQQTPGQGLQFLFEYFSETQRNKGNFPGRFSGRQFSNSRSEMNVSTLELGDSALYLCASQRPDSYEQYFGPGTRLTVT.

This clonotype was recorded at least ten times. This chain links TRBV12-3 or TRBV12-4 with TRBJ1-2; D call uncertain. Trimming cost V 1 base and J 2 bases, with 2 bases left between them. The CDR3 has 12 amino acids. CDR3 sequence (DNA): TGTGCCAGCAGTTTAGGAAACTATGGCTACACCTTC. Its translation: CASSLGNYGYTF.

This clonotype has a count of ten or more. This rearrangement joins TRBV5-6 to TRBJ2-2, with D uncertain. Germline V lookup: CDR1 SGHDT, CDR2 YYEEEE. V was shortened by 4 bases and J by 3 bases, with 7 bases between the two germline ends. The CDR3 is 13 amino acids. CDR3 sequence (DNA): TGTGCCAGCAGCCGACCGCACACCGGGGAGCTGTTTTTT. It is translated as CASSRPHTGELFF. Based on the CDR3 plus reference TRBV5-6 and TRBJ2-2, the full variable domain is DAGVTQSPTHLIKTRGQQVTLRCSPKSGHDTVSWYQQALGQGPQFIFQYYEEEERQRGNFPDRFSGHQFPNYSSELNVNALLLGDSALYLCASSRPHTGELFFGEGSRLTVL.

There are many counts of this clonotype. In nucleotides, the CDR3 is TGCGCCAGCAGTGAGGGTTCCACTGAAGCTTTCTTT. Protein sequence: CASSEGSTEAFF. The rearrangement joins TRBV10-2 to TRBJ1-1, with D unclear. V shed 2 bases and J shed 4 bases, with 5 bases lying between them. Germline CDR1 WSHSY, CDR2 SAAADI. The CDR3 sequence is 12 residues long.